These 24 T cell receptor beta chains were all obtained from the same sample, sequenced in a study of spatial heterogeneity in lung cancer. Described time point: blood at routine non-recurrence follow-up after resection. Whole RNA came from tumor, nontumor lung or frozen PBMC and was sequenced without being sorted. TCRdb re-called the 5' RACE reads with MiXCR, one entry per CDR3 protein. The sample records more than 95,000 distinct CDR3 sequences, 9.5% to 15% being singletons. Here the sequenced sample was PBMCs, taken at follow-up. These receptors came from a male donor with early-stage non-small cell lung cancer.

This clonotype occurred a few times. The rearrangement uses TRBV5-4 and TRBJ2-3, with D perhaps matching TRBD1 or TRBD2 (5 bases each). This CDR3 has 13 residues. V was clipped by 6 bases and J by 6 bases, with 14 bases between them. Germline assignment: CDR1 SGHNT and CDR2 YYREEE (reference sequence). The CDR3 coding sequence is TGTGCCAGCACTTTCGAATGGGGGGATACGCAGTATTTT. Amino acids: CASTFEWGDTQYF.

This clonotype came up many times. The V and J genes are TRBV20-1 and TRBJ2-2; D unclear. This CDR3 contains 16 residues. Germline lookup yields CDR1 DFQATT and CDR2 SNEGSKA (reference sequence). V was pared by 2 bases and J by 0 bases, with 13 bases between. CDR3 in amino acids: CSARLIDGPNTGELFF. CDR3 coding DNA: TGCAGTGCTAGACTGATTGACGGACCGAACACCGGGGAGCTGTTTTTT.

The rearrangement links TRBV20-1 to TRBJ2-2; no clear D. The CDR3 length is 15 residues. Looked up from germline, CDR1 is DFQATT and CDR2 is SNEGSKA (reference sequence). The V end was cut by 0 bases, the J end by 4 bases, with 12 bases between. The CDR3 spells CSARDRIGSTGELFF. The CDR3 DNA reads TGCAGTGCTAGAGATCGTATTGGCAGCACCGGGGAGCTGTTTTTT.

Only a few counts were recorded for this clonotype. V and J are TRBV9 and TRBJ1-6; D not resolved. With 0 bases removed from V and 10 bases from J, the gap between germline ends came to 14 bases. There are 15 residues in the CDR3. CDR1 SGDLS and CDR2 YYNGEE come from the germline V gene. CDR3 sequence: CASSVVAESGSPLHF. CDR3 nucleotides: TGTGCCAGCAGCGTAGTGGCTGAGTCAGGATCACCCCTCCACTTT.

This clonotype was seen ten or more times. The chain couples TRBV20-1 to TRBJ1-6; D might be TRBD1 (6 bases). The V end was cut by 6 bases, the J end by 3 bases, with 12 bases between. CDR1 and CDR2 (germline): DFQATT, SNEGSKA (reference sequence). The CDR3 spans 14 residues. Here the CDR3 DNA reads TGCAGTGCAGCCGGAGGGGGCTATAATTCACCCCTCCACTTT. This gives the protein CSAAGGGYNSPLHF.

This sequence joins TRBV6-5 and TRBJ1-6, with a tentative D call TRBD1 (6 bases). Germline V gives CDR1 MNHEY, CDR2 SVGAGI. The CDR3 has 14 amino acids. Trimming shortened V by 6 bases and J by 7 bases, and 13 bases separated the two germline ends. CDR3 coding DNA: TGTGCCAGCAGGACAGGAGCGAGAAATTCACCCCTCCACTTT. Residues: CASRTGARNSPLHF.

This chain links TRBV12-3 or TRBV12-4 with TRBJ2-7; 9 bases fit TRBD1. Germline trimming cut 6 bases from V and 7 bases from J; bases unmatched to any gene: 7. CDR3 length: 13 amino acids. The CDR3 region has the DNA TGTGCCAGCAGGGGACAGGGAGGAGGGGAGCAGTACTTC. Amino acid sequence: CASRGQGGGEQYF.

The CDR3 is CASSRFRGSEKLFF. CDR3 sequence (DNA): TGTGCCAGCAGTCGTTTTAGGGGGAGTGAAAAACTGTTTTTT. The chain combines TRBV27 with TRBJ1-4; TRBD1 might be the D (6 bases). The V gene's germline CDR1 is MNHEY and CDR2 SMNVEV (reference sequence). The germline V and J ends were trimmed by 5 bases and 7 bases, with 14 bases remaining between them. The CDR3 runs 14 residues. The full variable domain, with the rest looked up from reference TRBV27 and TRBJ1-4, is EAQVTQNPRYLITVTGKKLTVTCSQNMNHEYMSWYRQDPGLGLRQIYYSMNVEVTDKGDVPEGYKVSRKEKRNFPLILESPSPNQTSLYFCASSRFRGSEKLFFGSGTQLSVL.

This clonotype has more than one count but fewer than ten. This chain joins TRBV24-1 and TRBJ2-1; no clear D gene. The CDR3 spans 14 residues. Between the trimmed V and J ends, which lost 2 bases and 7 bases, there was a span of 11 bases. Germline V CDR1 and CDR2: KGHDR, SFDVKD. CDR3 in DNA: TGTGCCACCAGTGATTCCAGGCCAGTAAATGAGCAGTTCTTC. Translation gives CATSDSRPVNEQFF.

This chain joins TRBV6-5 and TRBJ2-2; D possibly corresponds to TRBD2 (6 bases). The germline gives CDR1 MNHEY, CDR2 SVGAGI. Trimming removed 6 bases from V and 1 base from J, with 6 bases in between. This CDR3 spans 13 amino acids. The CDR3 DNA reads TGTGCCAGCAGGGAGGGGAACACCGGGGAGCTGTTTTTT. It translates to CASREGNTGELFF.

This clonotype was counted a single time. V and J are TRBV10-3 and TRBJ2-3, with 8 bases matching TRBD2. Germline CDR1 is ENHRY and CDR2 is SYGVKD. Trimming at V came to 10 bases and at J to 5 bases, leaving 5 bases not matched to a gene. This CDR3 has 12 amino acids. The CDR3 sequence is CATGLAQDTQYF. CDR3 bases: TGTGCCACCGGACTAGCCCAAGATACGCAGTATTTT.

The V call is TRBV5-6, the J call TRBJ2-3; D is possibly TRBD2 (5 bases). V was shortened by 3 bases and J by 1 base, with 6 bases between the two germline ends. The CDR3 extends over 13 amino acids. The germline V gene encodes CDR1 SGHDT and CDR2 YYEEEE. The CDR3 sequence: CASSYSGTDTQYF. The CDR3 nucleotides are TGTGCCAGCAGCTATAGCGGCACAGATACGCAGTATTTT.

This clonotype was detected many times. The chain uses TRBV29-1 and TRBJ2-5, with TRBD1 identical over 8 bases. The CDR3 is made up of 14 amino acids. From germline, CDR1 is SQVTM and CDR2 ANQGSEA. With V trimmed by 6 bases and J by 5 bases, 11 bases remained unmatched. CDR3 nucleotides: TGCAGCGTCGTGCAGGGGGCGGAGGGGGAGACCCAGTACTTC. It yields the protein CSVVQGAEGETQYF.

This clonotype was found a few times. This chain connects TRBV7-9 to TRBJ2-3; D possibly corresponds to TRBD1 (7 bases). The V gene lost 3 bases and the J gene lost 6 bases, with 16 bases spanning the gap. CDR3 size: 15 residues. Germline CDR1 SEHNR, CDR2 FQNEAQ (reference sequence). CDR3 protein: CASSLPRGVSDTQYF. The CDR3 DNA reads TGTGCCAGCAGCTTGCCCAGGGGGGTGTCGGATACGCAGTATTTT.

This clonotype has at least ten counts. This chain links TRBV5-1 with TRBJ2-7, with D perhaps TRBD2 (6 bases). V was trimmed by 4 bases and J by 2 bases, leaving 13 bases between them. The CDR3 is 14 amino acids. CDR1 is SGHRS, CDR2 YFSETQ, per germline. Written as DNA, the CDR3 is TGCGCCAGCAGCGGGGGGACCGGCCCCTACGAGCAGTACTTC. This sequence encodes CASSGGTGPYEQYF.

This clonotype was observed a handful of times. J is TRBJ2-3 and V is TRBV20-1; 11 bases fit TRBD2. Germline CDR1 and CDR2: DFQATT and SNEGSKA (reference sequence). V gave up 4 bases and J gave up 4 bases; unmatched junction bases: 1. This CDR3 has 13 residues. The CDR3 DNA reads TGCAGTGCTATAGCGGGGGGGGCAGATACGCAGTATTTT. This gives the protein CSAIAGGADTQYF.

This clonotype was counted only a few times. The chain uses TRBV30 and TRBJ2-5; tentatively, D is TRBD1 or TRBD2 (5 bases each). The CDR3 extends over 13 amino acids. Trimming removed 8 bases at V and 9 bases at J, with 22 bases between. The germline V gene encodes CDR1 GTSNPN and CDR2 SVGIG (reference sequence). CDR3 loop: CAGTPGQLSAQYF. Here the CDR3 DNA reads TGTGCCGGGACCCCCGGGCAGCTGAGTGCCCAGTACTTC.

This clonotype appeared many times. J is TRBJ1-2 and V is TRBV28; 8 nucleotides line up with TRBD1. The J segment lost 4 bases and the V segment lost 5 bases, leaving 6 bases of the junction unmatched. Germline CDR1 is MDHEN and CDR2 is SYDVKM. The CDR3 extends over 14 amino acids. The DNA for the CDR3 is TGTGCCAGCAGTCCCAGGGGGCGCGGCTATGGCTACACCTTC. It specifies CASSPRGRGYGYTF.

The chain uses TRBV20-1 and TRBJ2-7, with unresolved D. Deletions cut 3 bases from V and 4 bases from J, with 22 bases between. The CDR3 is 16 amino acids. CDR1 DFQATT and CDR2 SNEGSKA come from the germline V gene (reference sequence). CDR3 residues: CSASIRTEGLWYEQYF. The CDR3 DNA reads TGCAGTGCTAGTATACGTACGGAAGGCTTGTGGTACGAGCAGTACTTC.

This clonotype was seen at least ten times. The genes are TRBV5-1 and TRBJ1-2; 9 nucleotides agree with TRBD1. CDR1 is SGHRS and CDR2 is YFSETQ in the germline V gene. V lost 3 bases to trimming and J lost 4 bases; unmatched junction nucleotides: 1. The CDR3 consists of 13 residues. CDR3 DNA sequence: TGCGCCAGCAGCTCGGACAGGGGCTATGGCTACACCTTC. This sequence encodes CASSSDRGYGYTF. Variable domain in full (rest from reference TRBV5-1 and TRBJ1-2): KAGVTQTPRYLIKTRGQQVTLSCSPISGHRSVSWYQQTPGQGLQFLFEYFSETQRNKGNFPGRFSGRQFSNSRSEMNVSTLELGDSALYLCASSSDRGYGYTFGSGTRLTVV.

CDR3 DNA: TGTGCCAGCGTACCGGGGGGGAATAATGAAAAACTGTTTTTT. It translates to CASVPGGNNEKLFF. The chain has TRBV28 and TRBJ1-4, with D maybe TRBD1 (5 bases). The CDR3 has 14 residues. V dropped 8 bases and J dropped 4 bases, with 14 bases sitting between them. Per the germline V gene, CDR1 is MDHEN and CDR2 is SYDVKM.

The genes are TRBV20-1 and TRBJ1-5; D unclear. Germline CDR1 reads DFQATT; CDR2 reads SNEGSKA (reference sequence). CDR3 size: 16 residues. Trimming stripped 0 bases from V and 1 base from J, with 13 bases between. The chain's CDR3 is CSARDRGLVSNQPQHF. The CDR3 nucleotides are TGCAGTGCTAGAGATCGGGGTCTTGTAAGCAATCAGCCCCAGCATTTT.

This clonotype has ten or more counts. Relative to the germline gene, one junction end is altered; a read error may explain this. The V gene is TRBV12-3 or TRBV12-4, the J gene TRBJ1-5; D is undetermined. CDR3 size: 14 residues. The CDR3 sequence: CASSLADSNQPQHF. For the CDR3, the DNA is TGTGCCAGCAGCTTAGCGGATAGCAATCAGCCCCAGCATTTT.

This chain uses TRBV24-1 with TRBJ2-1; TRBD1 aligns across 8 bases. In germline, CDR1 is KGHDR, CDR2 SFDVKD. J was trimmed by 4 bases and V by 7 bases; bases with no gene match: 5. CDR3 length: 14 amino acids. CDR3 in amino acids: CATSDRGVYNEQFF. As DNA, the CDR3 is TGTGCCACCAGCGACAGGGGAGTTTACAATGAGCAGTTCTTC.